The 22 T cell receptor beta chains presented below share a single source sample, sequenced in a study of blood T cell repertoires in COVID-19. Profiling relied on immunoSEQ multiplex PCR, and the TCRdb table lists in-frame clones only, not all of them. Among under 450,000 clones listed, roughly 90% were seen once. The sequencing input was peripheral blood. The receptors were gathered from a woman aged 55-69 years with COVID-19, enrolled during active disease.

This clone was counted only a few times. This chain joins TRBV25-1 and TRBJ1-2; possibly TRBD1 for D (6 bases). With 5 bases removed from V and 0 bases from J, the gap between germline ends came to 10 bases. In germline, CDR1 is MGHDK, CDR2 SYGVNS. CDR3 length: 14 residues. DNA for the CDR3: TGTGCCAGCAGTATACAGGGTTCTAACTATGGCTACACCTTC. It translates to CASSIQGSNYGYTF.

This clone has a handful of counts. CDR3 sequence (DNA): TGTGCCAGCAGTCCTACAGGGCTCGGGGAGCTGTTTTTT. Translating it yields CASSPTGLGELFF. V and J are TRBV5-4 and TRBJ2-2; possibly TRBD1 for D (6 bases). Germline loops: CDR1 SGHNT, CDR2 YYREEE (reference sequence). The CDR3 extends over 13 amino acids. Trimming pared 5 bases from V and 7 bases from J, leaving 12 bases between. Filled out from reference TRBV5-4 and TRBJ2-2, the complete variable domain reads ETGVTQSPTHLIKTRGQQVTLRCSSQSGHNTVSWYQQALGQGPQFIFQYYREEENGRGNFPPRFSGLQFPNYSSELNVNALELDDSALYLCASSPTGLGELFFGEGSRLTVL.

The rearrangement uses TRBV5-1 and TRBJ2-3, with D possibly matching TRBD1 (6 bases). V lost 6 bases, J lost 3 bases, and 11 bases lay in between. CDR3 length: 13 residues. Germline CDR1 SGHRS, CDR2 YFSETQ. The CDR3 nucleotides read TGCGCCAGCAAGGGGACACCAACAGATACGCAGTATTTT. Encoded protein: CASKGTPTDTQYF.

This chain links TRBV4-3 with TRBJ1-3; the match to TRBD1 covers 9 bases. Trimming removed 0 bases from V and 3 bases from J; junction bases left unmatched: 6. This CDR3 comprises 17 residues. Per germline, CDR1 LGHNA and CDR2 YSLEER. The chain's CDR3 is CASSQDLDRGLGNTIYF. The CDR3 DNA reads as TGCGCCAGCAGCCAAGATCTGGACAGGGGCCTTGGAAACACCATATATTTT.

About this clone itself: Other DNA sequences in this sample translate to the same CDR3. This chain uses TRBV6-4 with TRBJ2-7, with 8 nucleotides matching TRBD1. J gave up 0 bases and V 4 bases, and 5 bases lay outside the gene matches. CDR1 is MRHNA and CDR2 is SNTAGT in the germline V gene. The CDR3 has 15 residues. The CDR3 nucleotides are TGTGCCAGCAGTGTCCAGACAGGGGACTCCTACGAGCAGTACTTC. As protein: CASSVQTGDSYEQYF.

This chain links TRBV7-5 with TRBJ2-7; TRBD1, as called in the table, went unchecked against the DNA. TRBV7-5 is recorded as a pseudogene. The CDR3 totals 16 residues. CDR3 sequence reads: CVRSPKAGQGYYEQYF. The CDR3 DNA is TGTGTCAGAAGCCCTAAGGCAGGACAGGGGTACTACGAGCAGTACTTC.

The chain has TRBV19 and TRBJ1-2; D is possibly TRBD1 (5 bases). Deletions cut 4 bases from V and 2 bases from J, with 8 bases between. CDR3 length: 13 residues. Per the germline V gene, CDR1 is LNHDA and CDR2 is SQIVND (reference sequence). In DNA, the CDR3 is TGTGCCAGTAGTACTGCAGGGAACTATGGCTACACCTTC. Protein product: CASSTAGNYGYTF.

CDR3 sequence reads: CATSRDYSPNSPLHF. The CDR3 DNA is TGTGCCACCAGCAGAGATTACAGCCCAAATTCACCCCTCCACTTT. The rearrangement links TRBV15 to TRBJ1-6; no definite D call. Trimming shortened V by 0 bases and J by 7 bases, and 10 bases separated the two germline ends. This CDR3 is built from 15 residues. Germline lookup yields CDR1 LNHNV and CDR2 YYDKDF (reference sequence).

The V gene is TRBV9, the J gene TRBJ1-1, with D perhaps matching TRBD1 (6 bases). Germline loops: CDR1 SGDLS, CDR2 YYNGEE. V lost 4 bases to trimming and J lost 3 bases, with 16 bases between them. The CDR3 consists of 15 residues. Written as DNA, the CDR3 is TGTGCCAGCAGCCCACGGGGGGGGCAGGACACTGAAGCTTTCTTT. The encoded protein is CASSPRGGQDTEAFF.

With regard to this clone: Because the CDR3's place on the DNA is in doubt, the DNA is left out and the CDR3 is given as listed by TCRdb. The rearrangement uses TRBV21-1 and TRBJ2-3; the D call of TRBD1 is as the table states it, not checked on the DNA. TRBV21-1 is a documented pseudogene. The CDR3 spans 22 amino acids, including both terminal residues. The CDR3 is CASSKKGLRTGVGLGSTDTQYF.

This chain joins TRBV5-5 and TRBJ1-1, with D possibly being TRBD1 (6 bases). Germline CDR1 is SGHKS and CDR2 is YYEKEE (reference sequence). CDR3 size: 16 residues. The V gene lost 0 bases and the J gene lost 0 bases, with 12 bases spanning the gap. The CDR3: CASSLAGGAMNTEAFF. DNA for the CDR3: TGTGCCAGCAGCTTGGCCGGGGGGGCCATGAACACTGAAGCTTTCTTT.

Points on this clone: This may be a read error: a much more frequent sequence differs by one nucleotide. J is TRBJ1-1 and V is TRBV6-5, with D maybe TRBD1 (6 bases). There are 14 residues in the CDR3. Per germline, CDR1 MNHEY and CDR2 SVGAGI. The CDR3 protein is CASSPRVRDTETFF. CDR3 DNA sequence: TGTGCCAGCAGTCCAAGGGTGAGGGACACTGAAACTTTCTTT.

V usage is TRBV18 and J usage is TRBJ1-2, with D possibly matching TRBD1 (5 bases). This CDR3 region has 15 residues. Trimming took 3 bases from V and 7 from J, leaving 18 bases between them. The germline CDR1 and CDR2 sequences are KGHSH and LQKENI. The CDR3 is CASSPNSKGVVGYTF. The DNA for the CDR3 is TGTGCCAGCTCACCCAACTCCAAAGGGGTTGTTGGCTACACCTTC.

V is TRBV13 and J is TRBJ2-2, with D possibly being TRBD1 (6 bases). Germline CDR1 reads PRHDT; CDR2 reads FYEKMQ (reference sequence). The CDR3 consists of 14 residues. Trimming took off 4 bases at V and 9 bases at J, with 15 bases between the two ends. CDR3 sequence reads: CASSSRDTPRELFF. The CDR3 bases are TGTGCCAGCAGCTCCCGGGACACTCCCCGGGAGCTGTTTTTT. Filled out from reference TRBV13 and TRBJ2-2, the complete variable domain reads AAGVIQSPRHLIKEKRETATLKCYPIPRHDTVYWYQQGPGQDPQFLISFYEKMQSDKGSIPDRFSAQQFSDYHSELNMSSLELGDSALYFCASSSRDTPRELFFGEGSRLTVL.

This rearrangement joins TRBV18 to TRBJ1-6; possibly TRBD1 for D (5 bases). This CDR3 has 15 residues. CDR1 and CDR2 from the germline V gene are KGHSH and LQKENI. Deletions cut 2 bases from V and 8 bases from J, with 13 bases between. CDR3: CASSPYDSKDSPLHF. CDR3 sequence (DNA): TGTGCCAGCTCACCATACGACAGTAAGGATTCACCCCTCCACTTT. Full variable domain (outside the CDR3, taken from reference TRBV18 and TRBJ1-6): NAGVMQNPRHLVRRRGQEARLRCSPMKGHSHVYWYRQLPEEGLKFMVYLQKENIIDESGMPKERFSAEFPKEGPSILRIQQVVRGDSAAYFCASSPYDSKDSPLHFGNGTRLTVT.

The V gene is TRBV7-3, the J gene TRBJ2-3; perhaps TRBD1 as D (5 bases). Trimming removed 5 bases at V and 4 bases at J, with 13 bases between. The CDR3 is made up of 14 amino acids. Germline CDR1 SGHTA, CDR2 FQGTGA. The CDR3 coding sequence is TGTGCCAGCAGCCCTGGACACCGTCCAGATACGCAGTATTTT. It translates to CASSPGHRPDTQYF. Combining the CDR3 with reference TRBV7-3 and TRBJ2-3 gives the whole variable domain GAGVSQTPSNKVTEKGKYVELRCDPISGHTALYWYRQSLGQGPEFLIYFQGTGAADDSGLPNDRFFAVRPEGSVSTLKIQRTERGDSAVYLCASSPGHRPDTQYFGPGTRLTVL.

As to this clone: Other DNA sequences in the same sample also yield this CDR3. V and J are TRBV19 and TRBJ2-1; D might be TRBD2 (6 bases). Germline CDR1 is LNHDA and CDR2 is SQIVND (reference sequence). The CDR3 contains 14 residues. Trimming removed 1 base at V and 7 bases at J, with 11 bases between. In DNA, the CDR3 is TGTGCCAGTAGTATAGGAGGGGCGGGGAATGAGCAGTTCTTC. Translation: CASSIGGAGNEQFF. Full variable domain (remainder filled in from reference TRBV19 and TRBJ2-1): DGGITQSPKYLFRKEGQNVTLSCEQNLNHDAMYWYRQDPGQGLRLIYYSQIVNDFQKGDIAEGYSVSREKKESFPLTVTSAQKNPTAFYLCASSIGGAGNEQFFGPGTRLTVL.

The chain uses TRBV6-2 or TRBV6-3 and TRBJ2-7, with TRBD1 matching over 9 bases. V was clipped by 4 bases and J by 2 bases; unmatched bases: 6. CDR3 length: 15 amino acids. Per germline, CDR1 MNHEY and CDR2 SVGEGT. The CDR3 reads CASSSARQGAYEQYF. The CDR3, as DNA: TGTGCCAGCAGTTCCGCGCGACAGGGGGCCTACGAGCAGTACTTC.

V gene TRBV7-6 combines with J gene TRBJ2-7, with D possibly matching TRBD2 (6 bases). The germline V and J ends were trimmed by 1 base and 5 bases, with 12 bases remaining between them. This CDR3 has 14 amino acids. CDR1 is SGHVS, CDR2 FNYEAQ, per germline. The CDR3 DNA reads TGTGCCAGCAGCTTAGTGGGGGGTTGGCACGAGCAGTACTTC. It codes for CASSLVGGWHEQYF.

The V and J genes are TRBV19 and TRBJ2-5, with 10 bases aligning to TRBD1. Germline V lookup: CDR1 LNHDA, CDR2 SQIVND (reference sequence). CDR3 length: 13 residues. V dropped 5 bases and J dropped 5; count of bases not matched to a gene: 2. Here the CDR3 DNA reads TGTGCCAGTAGTGCGGACAGGGGGGAGACCCAGTACTTC. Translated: CASSADRGETQYF.

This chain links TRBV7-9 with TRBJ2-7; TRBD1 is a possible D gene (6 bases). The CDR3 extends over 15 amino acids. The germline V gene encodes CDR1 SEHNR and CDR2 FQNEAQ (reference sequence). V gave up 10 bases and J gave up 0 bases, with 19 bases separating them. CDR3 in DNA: TGTGCCATCCCGAAGTCCCAGGGGTCCTCCTACGAGCAGTACTTC. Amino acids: CAIPKSQGSSYEQYF. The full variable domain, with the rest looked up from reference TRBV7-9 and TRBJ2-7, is DTGVSQNPRHKITKRGQNVTFRCDPISEHNRLYWYRQTLGQGPEFLTYFQNEAQLEKSRLLSDRFSAERPKGSFSTLEIQRTEQGDSAMYLCAIPKSQGSSYEQYFGPGTRLTVT.

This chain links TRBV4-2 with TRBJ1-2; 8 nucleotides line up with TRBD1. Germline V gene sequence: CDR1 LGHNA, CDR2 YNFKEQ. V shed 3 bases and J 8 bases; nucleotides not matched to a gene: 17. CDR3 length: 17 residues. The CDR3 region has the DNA TGTGCCAGCAGCCAGAGAGGAGCAGGGGGCGTAACGGGAGGCTACACCTTC. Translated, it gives CASSQRGAGGVTGGYTF.